The present T cell receptor beta chain was sequenced within a study of identical twins. V lost 11 bases and J 0 bases, leaving 10 bases between the germline ends. Looked up from germline, CDR1 is MNHEY and CDR2 is SVGEGT. The CDR3 contains 12 residues. Healthy Caucasians, and only they, were the donors. Template switching introduced a universal primer site, and the cDNA bore unique molecular identifiers. A single record per CDR3 protein comes from TCRdb applying MiXCR to the 5' RACE reads. The sample includes some 730,000 distinct CDR3 sequences, roughly 18% seen only once; the top ten take around 13%. Another study also made use of these data, one on T cells expressing NK-cell markers. This second report adds: One observes that, in a handful of donors, these clonotypes were also the leading ones within the CD3+CD56-NKG2C+ fraction.

Sequenced input: PBMCs. The clonotype originates from a young woman in good health. The chain combines TRBV6-2 or TRBV6-3 with TRBJ2-5, with TRBD1 as a possible D gene (6 bases). Here the CDR3 DNA reads TGTGCCGCCAGGGGATACCAAGAGACCCAGTACTTC. Translation: CAARGYQETQYF.